The 24 T cell receptor beta chains presented below share a single source sample, sequenced in a study of OX40 agonist ivuxolimab in advanced cancers. Produced via immunoSEQ multiplex PCR; TCRdb's table is partial and in-frame only. The table has about 26,000 clones, around 90% seen once. The source material was CD4+ or CD8+ T cells sorted from blood, sampled in a trial of the OX40 agonist ivuxolimab. The receptors come from an adult with an advanced solid tumor such as melanoma, head and neck, liver or kidney cancer.

The chain joins TRBV5-1 to TRBJ2-3, with 7 nucleotides matching TRBD2. The CDR3 is made up of 15 amino acids. The germline V gene has CDR1 SGHRS and CDR2 YFSETQ. The junction had 5 bases not matched to a gene; V was cut back by 1 base and J by 3 bases. The CDR3 nucleotides are TGCGCCAGCAGCTTGACGTCTAGCGGTACAGATACGCAGTATTTT. Protein sequence: CASSLTSSGTDTQYF.

This sequence joins TRBV7-9 and TRBJ1-5, with D unresolved. Germline loops: CDR1 SEHNR, CDR2 FQNEAQ (reference sequence). V lost 1 base and J lost 9, with 7 bases in between. The CDR3 is made up of 12 amino acids. The CDR3 bases are TGTGCCAGCAGCTTAGGGGTGCGGCCCCAGCATTTT. This sequence encodes CASSLGVRPQHF.

The chain has TRBV28 and TRBJ2-7; 8 nucleotides align to TRBD2. The V segment lost 2 bases and the J segment 1 base; nucleotides outside the gene matches: 1. The germline V gene encodes CDR1 MDHEN and CDR2 SYDVKM. This CDR3 spans 14 amino acids. The CDR3 DNA reads TGTGCCAGCAGTTTACTAGCGGGTTCCTACGAGCAGTACTTC. Encoded protein: CASSLLAGSYEQYF.

This clone occurred a few times. V gene TRBV7-9 combines with J gene TRBJ1-5; TRBD1 might be the D (6 bases). CDR3 size: 14 residues. V dropped 3 bases and J dropped 3 bases, with 9 bases sitting between them. The V gene's germline CDR1 is SEHNR and CDR2 FQNEAQ (reference sequence). This CDR3 is CASSFTGSNQPQHF. The DNA for the CDR3 is TGTGCCAGCAGCTTTACAGGGTCCAATCAGCCCCAGCATTTT.

The J gene is TRBJ1-3, the V gene TRBV28; TRBD1 matches 8 bases. This CDR3 has 15 amino acids. Per the germline V gene, CDR1 is MDHEN and CDR2 is SYDVKM. With 6 bases clipped from V and 8 bases from J, the junction kept 12 bases outside the gene matches. CDR3 residues: CASRLDRAGGYTIYF. CDR3 DNA sequence: TGTGCCAGCAGATTGGACAGGGCAGGAGGATACACCATATATTTT.

The chain employs TRBV5-4 and TRBJ1-1; TRBD1 might be the D (6 bases). The CDR3 is made up of 16 amino acids. V was clipped by 5 bases and J by 0 bases, with 17 bases between them. Germline loops: CDR1 SGHNT, CDR2 YYREEE (reference sequence). In DNA form, the CDR3 reads TGTGCCAGCAGACTTTGGGGGGCTAGAATGAACACTGAAGCTTTCTTT. Amino acid sequence: CASRLWGARMNTEAFF. Drawing the rest from reference TRBV5-4 and TRBJ1-1, the complete variable domain is ETGVTQSPTHLIKTRGQQVTLRCSSQSGHNTVSWYQQALGQGPQFIFQYYREEENGRGNFPPRFSGLQFPNYSSELNVNALELDDSALYLCASRLWGARMNTEAFFGQGTRLTVV.

V is TRBV11-3 and J is TRBJ2-7; perhaps TRBD2 as D (7 bases). The V end lost 5 bases, the J end lost 11 bases, and 19 bases lay between the germline ends. Germline V CDR1 and CDR2: SGHNT, YENEEA. The CDR3 is 13 amino acids. DNA for the CDR3: TGTGCCAGCAGCCCGGGGGGTGACAGGACCGAGTACTTC. Protein sequence: CASSPGGDRTEYF. The full variable domain, with the rest looked up from reference TRBV11-3 and TRBJ2-7, is EAGVVQSPRYKIIEKKQPVAFWCNPISGHNTLYWYLQNLGQGPELLIRYENEEAVDDSQLPKDRFSAERLKGVDSTLKIQPAELGDSAVYLCASSPGGDRTEYFGPGTRLTVT.

The genes are TRBV4-2 and TRBJ2-7, with D possibly being TRBD1 (6 bases). The V gene's germline CDR1 is LGHNA and CDR2 YNFKEQ. V shed 3 bases and J shed 3 bases, with 15 bases lying between them. The CDR3 is 15 amino acids. The CDR3 reads CASSHAGELIYEQYF. CDR3 nucleotide sequence: TGTGCCAGCAGCCATGCAGGGGAGCTGATCTACGAGCAGTACTTC.

The genes are TRBV4-2 and TRBJ2-1, with D tentatively TRBD2 (7 bases). The CDR3 runs to 16 residues. Trimming took 0 bases from V and 4 from J, leaving 13 bases between them. In germline, CDR1 is LGHNA, CDR2 YNFKEQ. The CDR3 DNA reads as TGTGCCAGCAGCCAAGAAGGGGGGGGCAAATACAATGAGCAGTTCTTC. Protein: CASSQEGGGKYNEQFF.

J is TRBJ2-1 and V is TRBV6-6; 9 bases align to TRBD2. V shed 6 bases, J shed 9 bases, and the junction held 6 bases outside the gene matches. The germline gives CDR1 MNHNY, CDR2 SVGAGI (reference sequence). CDR3 length equals 13 residues. CDR3 nucleotides: TGTGCCAGCAGCCCAAGCGGGAGGAGTGAGCAGTTCTTC. Translating it yields CASSPSGRSEQFF.

The J gene is TRBJ2-3, the V gene TRBV4-1; 14 bases line up with TRBD2. Germline values: CDR1 MGHRA, CDR2 YSYEKL. The CDR3 consists of 17 residues. V trimming: 0 bases; J trimming: 6 bases; junction bases outside the gene matches: 5. The CDR3 nucleotides read TGCGCCAGCAGCCAAGAAGGGACTAGCGGGAGTCTGGATACGCAGTATTTT. It translates to CASSQEGTSGSLDTQYF.

The V and J genes are TRBV6-5 and TRBJ1-2; D perhaps matches TRBD1 (5 bases). Germline lookup yields CDR1 MNHEY and CDR2 SVGAGI. V lost 7 bases and J 2 bases, leaving 14 bases between the germline ends. The CDR3 spans 14 residues. The CDR3 reads CASTPAGANYGYTF. The CDR3 bases are TGTGCCAGCACTCCGGCCGGGGCGAACTATGGCTACACCTTC.

This clone was seen a single time. This sequence joins TRBV4-3 and TRBJ1-4, with D perhaps matching TRBD1 (6 bases). The CDR3 covers 15 residues. With 6 bases removed from V and 4 bases from J, the gap between germline ends came to 15 bases. Per germline, CDR1 LGHNA and CDR2 YSLEER. CDR3 sequence: CASRATTDSNEKLFF. The CDR3 DNA is TGCGCCAGCAGAGCAACGACGGACAGTAATGAAAAACTGTTTTTT.

The rearrangement uses TRBV27 and TRBJ2-5, with TRBD2 identical over 10 bases. Germline CDR1 reads MNHEY; CDR2 reads SMNVEV (reference sequence). The V and J ends lost 4 bases and 1 base, in that order; junction bases with no gene match: 3. CDR3 length: 15 amino acids. The CDR3 region has the DNA TGTGCCAGCAGTTACCTAGCGGGGGTCCAAGAGACCCAGTACTTC. This encodes CASSYLAGVQETQYF.

The V gene is TRBV14, the J gene TRBJ2-7; D is perhaps TRBD1 (5 bases). V was trimmed by 2 bases and J by 6 bases, leaving 11 bases between them. Per the germline V gene, CDR1 is SGHDN and CDR2 is FVKESK. CDR3 length equals 13 residues. The CDR3 DNA follows: TGTGCCAGCAGCCAAACTCTAAGGGGCGAGCAGTACTTC. Translating it yields CASSQTLRGEQYF.

The gene calls are TRBV28 and TRBJ2-7; 12 bases are a match to TRBD2. Germline V gives CDR1 MDHEN, CDR2 SYDVKM. V trimming: 6 bases; J trimming: 3 bases; junction bases outside the gene matches: 12. This CDR3 comprises 17 residues. The CDR3 DNA sequence: TGTGCCAGCAGCTTACTGACTAGCGGGGGATACGACTACGAGCAGTACTTC. Its protein is CASSLLTSGGYDYEQYF.

The V call is TRBV9, the J call TRBJ1-2; tentative D call: TRBD1 (6 bases). The V end was cut by 0 bases, the J end by 0 bases, with 12 bases between. Germline V CDR1 and CDR2: SGDLS, YYNGEE. The CDR3 length is 16 residues. CDR3 in DNA: TGTGCCAGCAGCGTAGAGGTCCAGGGGACTAACTATGGCTACACCTTC. It codes for CASSVEVQGTNYGYTF.

CDR3: CASSPPFGTISTDTQYF. Here the CDR3 DNA reads TGTGCCAGCTCACCACCATTCGGGACGATTAGCACAGATACGCAGTATTTT. J is TRBJ2-3 and V is TRBV18; the D call may be TRBD1 or TRBD2 (5 bases each). Trimming pared 0 bases from V and 0 bases from J, leaving 13 bases between. The CDR3 is 17 amino acids. Germline V CDR1 and CDR2: KGHSH, LQKENI.

The chain couples TRBV6-1 to TRBJ2-7; D could derive from TRBD1 or TRBD2 (5 bases each). V shed 2 bases and J shed 0 bases, with 17 bases lying between them. CDR1 is MNHNS, CDR2 SASEGT, per germline. The length of the CDR3 is 17 residues. This chain's CDR3 is CASSEPRRGAGSYEQYF. The CDR3 region has the DNA TGTGCCAGCAGTGAACCCCGAAGAGGGGCCGGCTCCTACGAGCAGTACTTC.

This clone has more than one count but fewer than ten. The V call is TRBV29-1, the J call TRBJ2-7; 8 bases agree with TRBD2. CDR3 length equals 13 residues. In germline, CDR1 is SQVTM, CDR2 ANQGSEA. Unmatched junction bases numbered 4, after V lost 4 bases and J lost 2 bases. The chain's CDR3 is CSVVSGETYEQYF. DNA of the CDR3: TGCAGCGTTGTTAGCGGGGAAACCTACGAGCAGTACTTC.

This clone was detected only a few times. J is TRBJ1-4 and V is TRBV29-1, with 7 bases aligning to TRBD1. This CDR3 comprises 13 residues. Germline CDR1 is SQVTM and CDR2 is ANQGSEA. The junction had 6 bases not matched to a gene; V was cut back by 7 bases and J by 4 bases. The CDR3 coding sequence is TGCAGCGCGACCTGGGACAGTAATGAAAAACTGTTTTTT. It translates to CSATWDSNEKLFF.

The V and J genes are TRBV7-6 and TRBJ1-4, with 7 nucleotides matching TRBD1. The trim removed 2 bases at V and 5 bases at J, leaving 8 bases unmatched. The CDR3 has 16 amino acids. Germline CDR1 and CDR2: SGHVS and FNYEAQ. The CDR3 coding sequence is TGTGCCAGCAGCTTAAGCCCGGGACAGCTGAATGAAAAACTGTTTTTT. Amino acids: CASSLSPGQLNEKLFF.

This clone was seen just once. The V gene is TRBV6-5, the J gene TRBJ2-1; 12 positions match TRBD2. Germline values: CDR1 MNHEY, CDR2 SVGAGI. The CDR3 covers 15 residues. Trimming cost V 0 bases and J 9 bases; bases outside gene matches: 3. The CDR3, as DNA: TGTGCCAGCAGTTACTCGACTAGCGGGAGCCCTGAGCAGTTCTTC. Protein sequence: CASSYSTSGSPEQFF.

V gene TRBV4-3 combines with J gene TRBJ2-7, with no clear D. This CDR3 has 13 residues. Between the trimmed V and J ends, which lost 1 base and 7 bases, there was a span of 11 bases. CDR1 and CDR2 (germline): LGHNA, YSLEER. Here the CDR3 DNA reads TGCGCCAGCAGCCAAGGAACTATCGGGGAGCAGTACTTC. This sequence encodes CASSQGTIGEQYF.